The clone carrying this TCR beta chain was detected a few times. The antigen remains undetermined. MiXCR, applied by TCRdb to the reads, yields one record per CDR3 protein. The repertoire holds about half a million distinct CDR3 sequences, 30% to 40% seen once, with around a sixth in the top ten. This record comes from a study of T cell repertoires in cytomegalovirus infection. About the study: Recently identified HLA-C-restricted CMV epitopes were among the peptides used. A matching HLA type, together with CMV infection, was signaled by public TCR beta signatures. Study results and limitations: Summed frequency of shared TCR beta families picked out CMV carriers who also had the relevant HLA.

V lost 5 bases and J lost 1; bases outside the gene matches: 5. The V gene's germline CDR1 is SGHVS and CDR2 FQNEAQ. The CDR3 sequence is 16 residues long. This sequence joins TRBV7-8 and TRBJ2-3; 11 bases are shared with TRBD2. This TCR was sampled from a human donor in good health (CMV status not recorded). Some clones in this sample may be carry-over from other donors' samples. The sample consisted of cultured PBMCs, taken from culture after CMV antigen stimulation. The chain's CDR3 is CASSPKGLAGTDTQYF. In DNA, the CDR3 is TGTGCCAGCAGCCCAAAGGGACTAGCGGGCACAGATACGCAGTATTTT.